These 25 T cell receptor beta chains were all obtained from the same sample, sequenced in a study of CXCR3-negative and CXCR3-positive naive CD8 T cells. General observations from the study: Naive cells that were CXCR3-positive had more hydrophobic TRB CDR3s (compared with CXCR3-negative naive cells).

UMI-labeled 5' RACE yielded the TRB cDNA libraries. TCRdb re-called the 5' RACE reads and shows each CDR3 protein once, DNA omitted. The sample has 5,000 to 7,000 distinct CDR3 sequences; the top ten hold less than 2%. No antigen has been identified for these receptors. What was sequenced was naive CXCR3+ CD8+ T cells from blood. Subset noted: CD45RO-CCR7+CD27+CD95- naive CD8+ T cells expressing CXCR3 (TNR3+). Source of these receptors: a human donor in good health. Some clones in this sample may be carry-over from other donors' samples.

The CDR3 region is CASSQDTGPYYGYTF. The chain links TRBV4-3 to TRBJ1-2; TCRdb gives TRBD1 as the D gene, but with no DNA this cannot be confirmed. CDR1 is LGHNA and CDR2 is YSLEER in the germline V gene. This CDR3 has 15 residues.

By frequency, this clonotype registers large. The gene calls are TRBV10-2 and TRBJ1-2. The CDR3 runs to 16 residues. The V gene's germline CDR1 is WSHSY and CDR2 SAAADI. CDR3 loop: CASSVTSQDPNYGYTF.

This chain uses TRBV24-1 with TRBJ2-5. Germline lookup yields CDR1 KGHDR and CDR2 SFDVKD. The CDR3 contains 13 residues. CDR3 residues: CATSDDFQETQYF.

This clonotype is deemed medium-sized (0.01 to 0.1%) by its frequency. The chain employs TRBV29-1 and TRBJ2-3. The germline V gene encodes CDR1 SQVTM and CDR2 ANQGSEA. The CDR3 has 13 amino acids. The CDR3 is CSVEGLEVDTQYF.

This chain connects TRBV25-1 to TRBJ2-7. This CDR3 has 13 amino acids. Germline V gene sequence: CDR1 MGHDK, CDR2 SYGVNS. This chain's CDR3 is CASSRRTSYEQYF.

The CDR3 spells CASSLAGYTDTQYF. V and J are TRBV19 and TRBJ2-3; TCRdb outputs TRBD2, but without DNA this stays unchecked. CDR3 size: 14 residues. Germline values: CDR1 LNHDA, CDR2 SQIVND (reference sequence). Full variable domain (remainder filled in from reference TRBV19 and TRBJ2-3): DGGITQSPKYLFRKEGQNVTLSCEQNLNHDAMYWYRQDPGQGLRLIYYSQIVNDFQKGDIAEGYSVSREKKESFPLTVTSAQKNPTAFYLCASSLAGYTDTQYFGPGTRLTVL.

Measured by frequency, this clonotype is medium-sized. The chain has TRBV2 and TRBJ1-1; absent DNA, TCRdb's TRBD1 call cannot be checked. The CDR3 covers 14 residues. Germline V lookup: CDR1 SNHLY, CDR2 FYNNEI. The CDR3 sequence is CASPLRGGGTEAFF.

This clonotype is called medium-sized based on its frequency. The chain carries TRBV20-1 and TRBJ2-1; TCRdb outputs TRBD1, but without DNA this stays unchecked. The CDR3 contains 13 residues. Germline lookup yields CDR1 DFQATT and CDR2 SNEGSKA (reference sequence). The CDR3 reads CSAPSDARHEQFF.

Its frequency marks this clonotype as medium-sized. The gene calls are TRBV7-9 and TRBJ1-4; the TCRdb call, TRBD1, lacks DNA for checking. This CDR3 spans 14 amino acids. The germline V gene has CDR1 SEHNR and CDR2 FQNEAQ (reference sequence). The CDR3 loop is CASSPGTEGEKLFF.

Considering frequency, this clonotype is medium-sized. CDR3 residues: CASSLLRYEETQYF. The chain carries TRBV7-2 and TRBJ2-5. Per the germline V gene, CDR1 is SGHTA and CDR2 is FQGNSA. This CDR3 has 14 amino acids.

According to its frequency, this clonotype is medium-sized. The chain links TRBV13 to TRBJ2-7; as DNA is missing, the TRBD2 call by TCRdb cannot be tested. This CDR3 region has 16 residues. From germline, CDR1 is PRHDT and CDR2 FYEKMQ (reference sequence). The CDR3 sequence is CASSSWTSGSSYEQYF.

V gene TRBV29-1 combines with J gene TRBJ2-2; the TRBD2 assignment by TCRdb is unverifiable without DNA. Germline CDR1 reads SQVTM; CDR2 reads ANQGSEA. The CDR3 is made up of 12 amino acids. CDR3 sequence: CSVAMGGGELFF.

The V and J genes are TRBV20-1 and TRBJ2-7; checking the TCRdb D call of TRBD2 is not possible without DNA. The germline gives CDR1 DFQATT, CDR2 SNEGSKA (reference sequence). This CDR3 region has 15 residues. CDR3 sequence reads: CSARDGTATSYEQYF.

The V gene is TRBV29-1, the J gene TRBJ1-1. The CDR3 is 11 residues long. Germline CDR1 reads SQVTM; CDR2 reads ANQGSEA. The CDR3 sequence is CSVKPDTEAFF.

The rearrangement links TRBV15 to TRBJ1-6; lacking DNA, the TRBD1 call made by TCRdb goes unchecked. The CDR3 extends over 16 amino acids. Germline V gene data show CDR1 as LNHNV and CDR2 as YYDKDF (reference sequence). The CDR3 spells CATSRDRTGVASPLHF.

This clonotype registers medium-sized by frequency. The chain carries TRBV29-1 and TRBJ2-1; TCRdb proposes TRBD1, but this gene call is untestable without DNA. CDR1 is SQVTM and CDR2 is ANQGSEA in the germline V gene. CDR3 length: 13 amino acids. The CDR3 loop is CSVQGAKYNEQFF.

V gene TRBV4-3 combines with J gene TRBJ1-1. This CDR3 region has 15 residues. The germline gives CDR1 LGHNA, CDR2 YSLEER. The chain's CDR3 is CASSQDRAMNTEAFF.

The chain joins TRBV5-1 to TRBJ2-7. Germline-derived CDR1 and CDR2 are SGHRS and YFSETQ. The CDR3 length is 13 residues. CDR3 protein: CASSPGDSYEQYF.

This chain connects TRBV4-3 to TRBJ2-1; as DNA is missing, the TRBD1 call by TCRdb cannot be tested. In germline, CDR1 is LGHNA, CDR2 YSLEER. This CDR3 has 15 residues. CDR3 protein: CASSQDRGTGNEQFF.

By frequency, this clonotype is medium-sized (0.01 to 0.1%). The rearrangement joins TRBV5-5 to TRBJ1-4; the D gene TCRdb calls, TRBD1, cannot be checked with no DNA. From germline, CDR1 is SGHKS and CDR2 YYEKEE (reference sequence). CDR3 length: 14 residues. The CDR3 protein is CASSFPGGNEKLFF.

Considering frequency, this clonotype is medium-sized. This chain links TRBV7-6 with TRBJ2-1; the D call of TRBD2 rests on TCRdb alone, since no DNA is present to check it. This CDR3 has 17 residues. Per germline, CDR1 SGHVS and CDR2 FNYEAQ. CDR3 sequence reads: CASSSIPGGAGDSEQFF.

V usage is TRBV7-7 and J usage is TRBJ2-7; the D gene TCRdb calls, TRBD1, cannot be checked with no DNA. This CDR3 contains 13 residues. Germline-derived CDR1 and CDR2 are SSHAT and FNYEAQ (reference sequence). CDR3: CASSPRQRDEQYF.

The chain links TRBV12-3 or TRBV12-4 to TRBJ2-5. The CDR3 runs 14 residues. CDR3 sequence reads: CASSSGHYQETQYF.

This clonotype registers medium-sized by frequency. The chain's CDR3 is CATSRGDRDPETQYF. The chain employs TRBV15 and TRBJ2-5. CDR3 length: 15 amino acids. Germline values: CDR1 LNHNV, CDR2 YYDKDF (reference sequence). Supplemented by reference TRBV15 and TRBJ2-5, the full variable domain reads DAMVIQNPRYQVTQFGKPVTLSCSQTLNHNVMYWYQQKSSQAPKLLFHYYDKDFNNEADTPDNFQSRRPNTSFCFLDIRSPGLGDTAMYLCATSRGDRDPETQYFGPGTRLLVL.

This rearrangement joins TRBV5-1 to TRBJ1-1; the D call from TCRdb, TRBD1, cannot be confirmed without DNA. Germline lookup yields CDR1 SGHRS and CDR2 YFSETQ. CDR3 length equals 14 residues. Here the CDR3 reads CASSLGQGLTEAFF.